This T cell receptor beta chain comes out of a study of CD8 T cells in Susac syndrome. It was with random hexamers that roughly 0.45 to 1 ug RNA was reverse transcribed. Multiplex immunoSEQ PCR targeted 54 Vbeta and 13 Jbeta TCR beta segments. TCRdb passed the immunoSEQ multiplex PCR reads through MiXCR, listing each CDR3 protein once. The sample includes 190,000 or so distinct CDR3 sequences, 95% of them seen just once. Sequencing of TCR beta was performed on blood CD8+ and CD4+ T cells. The multiple sclerosis control group comprised treatment-naive patients with stable or active relapsing-remitting disease. Negative magnetic isolation gave CD8+ and CD4+ cells; FACS enriched CD8+ TEMRA. The CDR3 length is 13 residues. Germline assignment: CDR1 SQVTM and CDR2 ANQGSEA. The V gene lost 3 bases and the J gene lost 4 bases, with 11 bases spanning the gap.

The specimen sequenced was CD4+ T cells from PBMCs. This chain connects TRBV29-1 to TRBJ2-3, with D perhaps TRBD2 (5 bases). The sequence was collected from a human donor with multiple sclerosis. DNA of the CDR3: TGCAGCGTTGAGAGGACGGGATCAGATACGCAGTATTTT. Residues: CSVERTGSDTQYF.